The entry below gives a single T cell receptor (beta chain) sequence along with its context. This entry belongs to a study of blood T cell repertoires in COVID-19. Study-wide context: Samples representing acute and convalescent COVID-19 were sourced from the United States, Italy and Spain. Sources were T cells, B-cell-depleted T cells, or PBMCs; the material itself was cDNA or gDNA.

Original methodology: For nucleated cells, counts were estimated from reference gene primer amplification. Sequencing used immunoSEQ multiplex PCR; TCRdb keeps in-frame clones, though not all of them. The V and J calls and clone size are taken from that table; D and trimming were inferred from the DNA. The data show 110,000 to 150,000 clones, 82% seen once. The germline V gene encodes CDR1 SGHRS and CDR2 YFSETQ. V was clipped by 7 bases and J by 1 base; unmatched bases: 15. The CDR3 sequence is 17 residues long. The clonotype was recovered from an elderly woman with acute or convalescent COVID-19. V and J are TRBV5-1 and TRBJ2-3, with TRBD2 matching 7 bases. Sequencing was done on a sample of peripheral blood. CDR3 DNA sequence: TGCGCCAGCGGCCTTAGAAGCGGGGACGGAGGCACAGATACGCAGTATTTT. The encoded protein is CASGLRSGDGGTDTQYF.